One sample yielded the 19 T cell receptor beta chains listed below, sequenced in a study of blood T cell repertoires in COVID-19. Libraries were prepared by immunoSEQ multiplex PCR; TCRdb keeps only in-frame clonotypes and omits some of them. The table lists 7,300 or so clones, around 90% of them singletons. Sequencing used peripheral blood. The receptors here all came from a woman between 45 and 65 years old with active or convalescent COVID-19.

The chain couples TRBV2 to TRBJ2-7, with 7 bases that match TRBD1. CDR3 length: 13 amino acids. The junction had 6 bases not matched to a gene; V was cut back by 7 bases and J by 3 bases. Germline loops: CDR1 SNHLY, CDR2 FYNNEI. The CDR3 here is CASTSGQNYEQYF. The CDR3 DNA is TGTGCCAGCACCTCGGGACAGAACTACGAGCAGTACTTC.

The J gene is TRBJ1-6, the V gene TRBV9; TRBD1 is a possible D gene (5 bases). V was pared by 4 bases and J by 4 bases, with 12 bases between. The CDR3 has 15 residues. In germline, CDR1 is SGDLS, CDR2 YYNGEE. The CDR3 coding sequence is TGTGCCAGCAGCACGGGGGACGGTTATAATTCACCCCTCCACTTT. This gives the protein CASSTGDGYNSPLHF.

This chain links TRBV15 with TRBJ2-7; D gene uncertain. This CDR3 is 14 amino acids long. Trimming took off 5 bases at V and 6 bases at J, with 17 bases between the two ends. The V gene's germline CDR1 is LNHNV and CDR2 YYDKDF (reference sequence). The CDR3, as DNA: TGTGCCACCAGCGTAGTGCGACAAACGAGCGAGCAGTACTTC. Protein product: CATSVVRQTSEQYF.

This chain joins TRBV19 and TRBJ2-7, with a tentative D call TRBD1 (5 bases). Looked up from germline, CDR1 is LNHDA and CDR2 is SQIVND (reference sequence). V lost 3 bases and J lost 2, with 8 bases in between. There are 13 residues in the CDR3. Here the CDR3 reads CASSIGAAYEQYF. The CDR3 nucleotides are TGTGCCAGTAGTATTGGGGCCGCCTACGAGCAGTACTTC.

The J gene is TRBJ1-1, the V gene TRBV15, with D perhaps matching TRBD1 (6 bases). Germline lookup yields CDR1 LNHNV and CDR2 YYDKDF (reference sequence). V shed 0 bases and J shed 11 bases, with 16 bases lying between them. The CDR3 loop spans 14 amino acids. CDR3 sequence reads: CATSRDRMAGVAFF. CDR3 sequence (DNA): TGTGCCACCAGCAGAGATAGGATGGCAGGGGTGGCTTTCTTT.

This chain joins TRBV15 and TRBJ2-3; possibly TRBD1 for D (5 bases). This CDR3 region has 16 residues. Germline CDR1 LNHNV, CDR2 YYDKDF (reference sequence). V was clipped by 0 bases and J by 5 bases, with 15 bases between them. The CDR3 protein is CATSRDGAGMGDTQYF. CDR3 nucleotides: TGTGCCACCAGCAGAGATGGGGCAGGGATGGGAGATACGCAGTATTTT.

The chain couples TRBV13 to TRBJ2-3, with 13 bases aligning to TRBD2. V was pared by 3 bases and J by 0 bases, with 3 bases of the junction left unmatched. The CDR3 is 17 residues long. Looked up from germline, CDR1 is PRHDT and CDR2 is FYEKMQ (reference sequence). The CDR3 sequence is CASSFTSGGASTDTQYF. The CDR3 nucleotides read TGTGCCAGCAGCTTTACTAGCGGGGGGGCAAGCACAGATACGCAGTATTTT.

The DNA for the CDR3 is TGTGCCAGCAGTTACACCGGGGGATGGAGTGAAAAACTGTTTTTT. Protein: CASSYTGGWSEKLFF. J is TRBJ1-4 and V is TRBV6-2 or TRBV6-3; tentative D call: TRBD1 (5 bases). Germline V gene data show CDR1 as MNHEY and CDR2 as SVGEGT. The CDR3 covers 15 residues. Trimming took 2 bases from V and 7 from J, leaving 14 bases between them.

CDR3: CASTPTEVYEQYF. The CDR3 bases are TGTGCCAGCACCCCGACAGAGGTTTACGAGCAGTACTTC. The chain links TRBV25-1 to TRBJ2-7, with D perhaps TRBD1 (5 bases). The CDR3 length is 13 residues. The V and J ends lost 7 bases and 4 bases respectively, with 14 bases between them. Germline V lookup: CDR1 MGHDK, CDR2 SYGVNS.

The chain couples TRBV7-9 to TRBJ2-3; 7 bases map to TRBD1. With 5 bases clipped from V and 1 base from J, the junction kept 3 bases outside the gene matches. Germline values: CDR1 SEHNR, CDR2 FQNEAQ (reference sequence). The CDR3 extends over 14 amino acids. In DNA, the CDR3 is TGTGCCAGCAGCAGCGGACAGGGCACAGATACGCAGTATTTT. Its translation is CASSSGQGTDTQYF. The complete variable domain, with remaining parts taken from reference TRBV7-9 and TRBJ2-3, reads DTGVSQNPRHKITKRGQNVTFRCDPISEHNRLYWYRQTLGQGPEFLTYFQNEAQLEKSRLLSDRFSAERPKGSFSTLEIQRTEQGDSAMYLCASSSGQGTDTQYFGPGTRLTVL.

The V and J genes are TRBV7-9 and TRBJ1-1; D remains ambiguous. The CDR3 extends over 13 amino acids. Germline V CDR1 and CDR2: SEHNR, FQNEAQ (reference sequence). The V end was cut by 6 bases, the J end by 1 base, with 9 bases between. The CDR3 protein is CASSSERNTEAFF. The DNA of the CDR3 is TGTGCCAGCAGTTCTGAGAGGAACACTGAAGCTTTCTTT.

The chain carries TRBV7-2 and TRBJ1-5, with D tentatively TRBD1 (6 bases). Germline CDR1 reads SGHTA; CDR2 reads FQGNSA. V dropped 3 bases and J dropped 0 bases, with 9 bases sitting between them. The CDR3 length is 15 residues. Here the CDR3 DNA reads TGTGCCAGCAGCTTGGGACACTATAGCAATCAGCCCCAGCATTTT. It yields the protein CASSLGHYSNQPQHF.

The V gene is TRBV19, the J gene TRBJ1-1; D ambiguous. Germline assignment: CDR1 LNHDA and CDR2 SQIVND (reference sequence). Between the trimmed V and J ends, which lost 3 bases and 4 bases, there was a span of 9 bases. The CDR3 sequence is 13 residues long. CDR3 DNA sequence: TGTGCCAGTAGTATTGGGAGGACCACTGAAGCTTTCTTT. Translation gives CASSIGRTTEAFF.

This chain joins TRBV19 and TRBJ1-1, with a tentative D call TRBD1 (5 bases). V shed 3 bases and J shed 1 base, with 6 bases lying between them. Germline V CDR1 and CDR2: LNHDA, SQIVND (reference sequence). The CDR3 extends over 13 amino acids. The CDR3 reads CASSMGGNTEAFF. Here the CDR3 DNA reads TGTGCCAGTAGTATGGGGGGGAACACTGAAGCTTTCTTT. The full variable domain, in which reference TRBV19 and TRBJ1-1 provide the parts outside the CDR3, is DGGITQSPKYLFRKEGQNVTLSCEQNLNHDAMYWYRQDPGQGLRLIYYSQIVNDFQKGDIAEGYSVSREKKESFPLTVTSAQKNPTAFYLCASSMGGNTEAFFGQGTRLTVV.

The rearrangement links TRBV6-5 to TRBJ1-5; D perhaps matches TRBD1 (6 bases). Trimming removed 5 bases at V and 9 bases at J, with 17 bases between. The CDR3 sequence is 14 residues long. CDR1 is MNHEY, CDR2 SVGAGI, per germline. The CDR3 DNA reads TGTGCCAGCAGTACAGGGCCCACAAGTAGGCCCCAGCATTTT. Residues: CASSTGPTSRPQHF.

This clone is a singleton in its sample. The chain links TRBV18 to TRBJ2-1; TRBD1 agrees at 9 bases. The CDR3 runs 13 residues. Germline V CDR1 and CDR2: KGHSH, LQKENI. V shed 4 bases, J shed 6 bases, and the junction held 1 base outside the gene matches. CDR3 protein: CASSRGQGNEQFF. Written as DNA, the CDR3 is TGTGCCAGCTCACGGGGACAGGGCAATGAGCAGTTCTTC.

This clone has just one count. The chain uses TRBV5-1 and TRBJ1-1, with TRBD1 matching 9 bases. Germline V gene sequence: CDR1 SGHRS, CDR2 YFSETQ. Trimming took 4 bases from V and 0 from J; bases not matched to a gene: 7. The CDR3 loop spans 16 amino acids. The CDR3 spells CASSRGQGGLNTEAFF. For the CDR3, the DNA is TGCGCCAGCAGCCGGGGACAGGGAGGGTTGAACACTGAAGCTTTCTTT.

This chain joins TRBV9 and TRBJ2-3; D is ambiguous. The CDR3 length is 15 residues. Looked up from germline, CDR1 is SGDLS and CDR2 is YYNGEE. Trimming took off 0 bases at V and 2 bases at J, with 10 bases between the two ends. CDR3 in amino acids: CASSVAGRYTDTQYF. CDR3 sequence (DNA): TGTGCCAGCAGCGTAGCAGGTCGATACACAGATACGCAGTATTTT.

J is TRBJ1-2 and V is TRBV7-8, with D perhaps matching TRBD1 (5 bases). The CDR3 has 17 amino acids. Germline V lookup: CDR1 SGHVS, CDR2 FQNEAQ. V lost 1 base and J 5 bases, leaving 20 bases between the germline ends. The CDR3 loop is CASSLEWGQGLGYGYTF. For the CDR3, the DNA is TGTGCCAGCAGCTTAGAGTGGGGTCAGGGCTTAGGGTATGGCTACACCTTC. Looking up the rest from reference TRBV7-8 and TRBJ1-2 gives the full variable domain: GAGVSQSPRYKVAKRGQDVALRCDPISGHVSLFWYQQALGQGPEFLTYFQNEAQLDKSGLPSDRFFAERPEGSVSTLKIQRTQQEDSAVYLCASSLEWGQGLGYGYTFGSGTRLTVV.